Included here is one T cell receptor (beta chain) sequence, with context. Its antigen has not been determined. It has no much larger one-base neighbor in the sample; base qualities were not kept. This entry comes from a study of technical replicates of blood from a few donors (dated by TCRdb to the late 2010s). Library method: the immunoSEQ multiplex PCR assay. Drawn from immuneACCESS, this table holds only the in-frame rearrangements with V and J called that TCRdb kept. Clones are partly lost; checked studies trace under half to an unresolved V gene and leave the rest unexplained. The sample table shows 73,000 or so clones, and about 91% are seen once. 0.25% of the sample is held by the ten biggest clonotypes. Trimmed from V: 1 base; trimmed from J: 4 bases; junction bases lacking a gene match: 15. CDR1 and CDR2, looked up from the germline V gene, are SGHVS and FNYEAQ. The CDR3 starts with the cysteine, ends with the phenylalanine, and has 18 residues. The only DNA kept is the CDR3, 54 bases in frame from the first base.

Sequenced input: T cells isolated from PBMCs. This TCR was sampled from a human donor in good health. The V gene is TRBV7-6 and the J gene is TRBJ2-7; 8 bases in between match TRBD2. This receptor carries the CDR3 CASSLGPGEGLGLYEQYF. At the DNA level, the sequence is TGTGCCAGCAGCTTAGGGCCCGGGGAGGGACTAGGTTTGTACGAGCAGTACTTC.